This T cell receptor beta chain was obtained from a study of neoadjuvant anti-PD-1 for oral cavity cancer (dated by TCRdb to about 2021). About the investigation overall: Three to four biweekly doses of nivolumab at 3 mg/kg were mostly administered to patients before curative-intent surgical resection. Patients who did not progress were given a fourth nivolumab dose at about day 43 and had definitive surgical resection on days 50-56. Under RECIST 1.1, a patient counted as a responder if showing complete response, partial response or stable disease, and as a non-responder if showing progression. The parent correlative cohort included about a dozen patients, with an approximately 31% response rate. What the work shows at the level of the full study, not this receptor alone: Higher pretreatment blood Treg/Th17 ratios correlated with both higher pretreatment blood TCRbeta clonality and lower post-treatment tumor TCRbeta clonality. TCR analyses included only three patients per response group, and the authors called for larger cohorts for validation. After neoadjuvant nivolumab, T cell clonality (Gini index) in PBMCs was significantly higher in non-responders than in responders.

Details on this clone: Its antigen is currently not known. Base qualities are not provided; no much larger clone lies one nucleotide away.

For deep sequencing, PBMC libraries mostly used around 480 ng of input genomic DNA, with six replicates for each sample. The immunoSEQ hsTCRbeta kit was used to prepare TCRbeta libraries according to the manufacturer's instructions. The completed libraries were mixed into a single pool at 3 nM, then sequenced with an Illumina NovaSeq 6000 S4 flow cell. Processing in the source paper ran as follows. The immunoSEQ Analyzer was used for raw data preprocessing and quality control. The analysis was limited to productive rearrangements, and each clonotype was defined by a unique CDR3 amino acid sequence. Repertoire clonality was estimated as the Gini-Simpson index, computed with the R package tcR. Gini indices were compared with Student's t test, and associations with tumor size change were assessed by Pearson correlation. TCRdb holds this immuneACCESS table with in-frame rearrangements only. Some clones are missing; in checked studies, unresolved V genes explain under half, and the rest has no known cause. The DNA was the basis for D and trimming; V, J and clone size are from that table. The sample table lists about 79,000 clones, 83% of them with a count of one. More than 3% of the sample is in the top ten clones.

The germline ends are 16 bases apart after V is trimmed by 1 base and J by 8 bases. The CDR3, cysteine through phenylalanine, is 15 amino acids long. Just the 45-base CDR3 DNA is kept, in frame starting at base 1. CDR1 SGHTS and CDR2 YDEGEE are derived from the germline V gene. In the paper's terms, the time point label means: before neoadjuvant nivolumab. None of the patients had received prior systemic or radiation treatment, and all were newly diagnosed with stage II-IVA oral cavity squamous cell carcinoma. The cohort consisted of patients with HPV-negative, locally advanced oral cavity squamous cell carcinoma. No culture maintenance or expansion was done, as the peripheral blood mononuclear cells went straight to analysis. The samples were drawn from a longitudinal correlative study tied to a single-arm phase II trial testing neoadjuvant nivolumab in oral cavity squamous cell carcinoma. Genomic DNA-based TCRbeta sequencing was performed on subject-matched pre- and post-treatment PBMCs and tumors from three responders and three non-responders. Peripheral blood mononuclear cells were collected once before nivolumab treatment and again after treatment, at the time of surgery. The Maxwell RSC DNA from Cells kit was used to isolate genomic DNA from PBMCs.

The chain uses TRBV5-8 and TRBJ2-1; TRBD2 is a weak D gene call, 5 bases matching. The receptor was isolated from a person aged 40 to 85 with oral cavity squamous cell carcinoma. Sequences were derived from PBMCs, sampled before nivolumab (anti-PD-1) treatment. The CDR3 reads as follows: CASSLRRAYEDEQFF. The DNA reads TGTGCCAGCAGCTTGCGGCGGGCATACGAGGATGAGCAGTTCTTC.